This TCR beta chain emerged from a study of blood T cell repertoires in COVID-19. About the study: T cells, B-cell-depleted T cells, or PBMCs provided the cDNA or gDNA that served as material.

Source study methods: How many nucleated cells were present was estimated from reference gene primer amplification. Sequenced by immunoSEQ multiplex PCR; TCRdb stores in-frame clones only, minus some. That table is the source of V, J and clone size, and D and trimming were worked out from the DNA. The sample has some 150,000 clones, about 80% seen once; the top ten hold under 4.5%. This clone has only one observation. The CDR3 runs to 13 residues. The germline gives CDR1 SGHTA, CDR2 FQGNSA. V gave up 1 base and J gave up 5 bases, with 8 bases separating them. Input material: peripheral blood. This clonotype was obtained from a woman aged 55-69 years with acute or convalescent COVID-19. This chain uses TRBV7-2 with TRBJ2-5, with D perhaps TRBD2 (6 bases). In DNA form, the CDR3 reads TGTGCCAGCAGCTTAGGGGGGGTTGAGACCCAGTACTTC. This codes for CASSLGGVETQYF. The full variable domain, in which reference TRBV7-2 and TRBJ2-5 provide the parts outside the CDR3, is GAGVSQSPSNKVTEKGKDVELRCDPISGHTALYWYRQSLGQGLEFLIYFQGNSAPDKSGLPSDRFSAERTGGSVSTLTIQRTQQEDSAVYLCASSLGGVETQYFGPGTRLLVL.